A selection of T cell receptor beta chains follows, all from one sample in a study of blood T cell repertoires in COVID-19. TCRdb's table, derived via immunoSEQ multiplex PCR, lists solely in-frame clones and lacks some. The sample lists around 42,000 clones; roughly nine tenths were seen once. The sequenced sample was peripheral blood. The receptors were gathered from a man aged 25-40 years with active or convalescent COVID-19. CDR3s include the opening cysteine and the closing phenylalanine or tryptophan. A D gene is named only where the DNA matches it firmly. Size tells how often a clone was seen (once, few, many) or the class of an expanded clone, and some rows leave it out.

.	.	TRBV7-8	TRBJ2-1	TGTGCCAGCAGCTTAGGTGGGTCAGGGTATTACAATGAGCAGTTCTTC	CASSLGGSGYYNEQFF
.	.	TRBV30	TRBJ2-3	TGTGCCTGGAGTGTAGGTCAGGGGTCTAGCACAGATACGCAGTATTTT	CAWSVGQGSSTDTQYF
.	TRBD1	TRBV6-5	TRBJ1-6	TGTGCCAGCAGGGGGACAGCTGATAATTCACCCCTCCACTTT	CASRGTADNSPLHF
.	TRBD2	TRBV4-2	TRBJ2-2	TGTGCCAGCAGCTACCCTAGCGGGAGGAACACCGGGGAGCTGTTTTTT	CASSYPSGRNTGELFF
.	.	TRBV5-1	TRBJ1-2	TGCGCCAGCAGCTTGGCCCCTAACGTTGGCTACACCTTC	CASSLAPNVGYTF
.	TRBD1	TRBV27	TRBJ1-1	TGTGCCAGCAGACCACGGACAGGGGGCGCGAGGACTGAAGCTTTCTTT	CASRPRTGGARTEAFF
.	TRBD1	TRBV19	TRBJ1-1	TGTGCCAGTAGGACAGGGGGTAGTATCACTGAAGCTTTCTTT	CASRTGGSITEAFF
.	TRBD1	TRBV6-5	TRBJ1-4	TGTGCCAGCAGTTACAGACAGGGAACAACTAATGAAAAACTGTTTTTT	CASSYRQGTTNEKLFF
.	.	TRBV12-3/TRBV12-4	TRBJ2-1	TGTGCCAGCAGTTTTCTTGGAGAAAATGAGCAGTTCTTC	CASSFLGENEQFF
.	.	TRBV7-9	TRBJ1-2	TGTGCCAGCAGCTTATCCGCGGGGGGCGGAGACTATGGCTACACCTTC	CASSLSAGGGDYGYTF
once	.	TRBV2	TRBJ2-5	TGTGCCAGCAGCGTTCTAGCAAAGCAAGAGACCCAGTACTTC	CASSVLAKQETQYF
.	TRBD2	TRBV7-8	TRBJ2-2	TGTGCCAGCAGCCCCTTAGCGGGAGCGACCGGGGAGCTGTTTTTT	CASSPLAGATGELFF